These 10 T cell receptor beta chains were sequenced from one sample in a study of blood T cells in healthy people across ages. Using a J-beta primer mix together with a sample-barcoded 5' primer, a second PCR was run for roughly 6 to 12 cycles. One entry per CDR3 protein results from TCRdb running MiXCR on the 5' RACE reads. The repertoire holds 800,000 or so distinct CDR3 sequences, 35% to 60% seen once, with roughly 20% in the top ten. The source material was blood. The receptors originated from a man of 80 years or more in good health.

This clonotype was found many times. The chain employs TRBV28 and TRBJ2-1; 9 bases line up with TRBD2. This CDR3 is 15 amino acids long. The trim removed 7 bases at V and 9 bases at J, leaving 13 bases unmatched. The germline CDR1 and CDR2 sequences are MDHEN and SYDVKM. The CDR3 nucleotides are TGTGCCAGCACCAATGAAGCGGGAGGTCGCGGTGAGCAGTTCTTC. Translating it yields CASTNEAGGRGEQFF.

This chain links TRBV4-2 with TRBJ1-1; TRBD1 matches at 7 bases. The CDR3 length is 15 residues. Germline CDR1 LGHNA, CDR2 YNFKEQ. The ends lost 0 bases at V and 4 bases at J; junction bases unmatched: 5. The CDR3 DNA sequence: TGTGCCAGCAGCCAAGACGACAGGGAAGGCACTGAAGCTTTCTTT. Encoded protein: CASSQDDREGTEAFF.

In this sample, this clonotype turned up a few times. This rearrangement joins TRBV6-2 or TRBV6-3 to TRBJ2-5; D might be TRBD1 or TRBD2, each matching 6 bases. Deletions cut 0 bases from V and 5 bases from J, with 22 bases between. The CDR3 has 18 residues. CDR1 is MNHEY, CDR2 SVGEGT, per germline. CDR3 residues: CASSYSIRASQGRETQYF. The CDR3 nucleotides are TGTGCCAGCAGTTACTCGATTAGGGCTAGCCAGGGGAGGGAGACCCAGTACTTC.

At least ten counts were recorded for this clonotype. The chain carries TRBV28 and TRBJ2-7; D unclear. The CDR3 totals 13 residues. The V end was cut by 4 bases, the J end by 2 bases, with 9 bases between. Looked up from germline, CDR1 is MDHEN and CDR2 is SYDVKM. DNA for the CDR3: TGTGCCAGCAGTTCTTCTTTTGCCTACGAGCAGTACTTC. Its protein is CASSSSFAYEQYF. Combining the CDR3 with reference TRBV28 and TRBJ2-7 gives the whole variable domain DVKVTQSSRYLVKRTGEKVFLECVQDMDHENMFWYRQDPGLGLRLIYFSYDVKMKEKGDIPEGYSVSREKKERFSLILESASTNQTSMYLCASSSSFAYEQYFGPGTRLTVT.

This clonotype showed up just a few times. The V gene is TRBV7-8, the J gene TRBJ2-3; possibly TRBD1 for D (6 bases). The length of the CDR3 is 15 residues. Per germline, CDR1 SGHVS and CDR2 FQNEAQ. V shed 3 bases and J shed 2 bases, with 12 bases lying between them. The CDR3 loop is CASSLAGDLTDTQYF. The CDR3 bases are TGTGCCAGCAGCTTGGCAGGGGATCTCACAGATACGCAGTATTTT.

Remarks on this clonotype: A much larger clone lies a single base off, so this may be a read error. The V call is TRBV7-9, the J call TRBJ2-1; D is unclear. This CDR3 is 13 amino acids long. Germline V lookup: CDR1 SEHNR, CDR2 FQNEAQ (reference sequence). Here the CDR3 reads CASSLDGLNERFF. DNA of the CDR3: TGTGCCAGCAGCTTGGACGGATTGAATGAGCGGTTCTTC.

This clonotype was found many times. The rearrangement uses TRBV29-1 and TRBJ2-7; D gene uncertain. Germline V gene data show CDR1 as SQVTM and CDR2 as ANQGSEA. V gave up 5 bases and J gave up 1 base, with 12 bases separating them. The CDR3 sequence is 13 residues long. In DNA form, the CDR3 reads TGCAGCGTTACCCAAACCGGATCCTACGAGCAGTACTTC. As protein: CSVTQTGSYEQYF.

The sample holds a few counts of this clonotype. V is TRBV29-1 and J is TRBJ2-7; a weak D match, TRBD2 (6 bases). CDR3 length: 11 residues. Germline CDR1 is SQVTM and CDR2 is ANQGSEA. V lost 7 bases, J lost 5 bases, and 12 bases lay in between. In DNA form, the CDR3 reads TGCAGCGCCGCCGGGGGACACGAGCAGTACTTC. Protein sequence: CSAAGGHEQYF.

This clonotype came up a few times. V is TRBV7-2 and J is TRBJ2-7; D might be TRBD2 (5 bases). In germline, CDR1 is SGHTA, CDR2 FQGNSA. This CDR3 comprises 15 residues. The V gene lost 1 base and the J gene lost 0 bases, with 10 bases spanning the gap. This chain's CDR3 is CASSLVADYSYEQYF. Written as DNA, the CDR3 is TGTGCCAGCAGCTTAGTCGCCGACTACTCCTACGAGCAGTACTTC.

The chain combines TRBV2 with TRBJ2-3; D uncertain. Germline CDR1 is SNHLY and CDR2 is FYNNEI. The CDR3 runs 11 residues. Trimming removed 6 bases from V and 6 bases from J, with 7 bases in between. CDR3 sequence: CASRKLDTQYF. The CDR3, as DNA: TGTGCCAGCAGAAAACTGGATACGCAGTATTTT.